This TCR beta chain appears in the sequencing data of a study of T cell responses to AZD1222 COVID-19 vaccine. In germline, CDR1 is SGHAT, CDR2 FQNNGV. The CDR3 has 15 residues. J lost 0 bases, V lost 5 bases, and 6 bases had no gene match. The repertoire was sequenced with immunoSEQ multiplex PCR; TCRdb's copy has only in-frame clones and lacks some. The sample includes about 180,000 clones, 94% of them seen just once. The TCR sequence derives from an adult who received the AZD1222 COVID-19 vaccine. Sequencing was performed on peripheral blood, taken 28 days after the second AZD1222 dose. The chain uses TRBV11-2 and TRBJ1-1; the match to TRBD1 covers 7 bases. This CDR3 is CASSAPDRLNTEAFF. For the CDR3, the DNA is TGTGCCAGCAGCGCTCCGGACAGGCTGAACACTGAAGCTTTCTTT.